One sample yielded the 28 T cell receptor beta chains listed below, sequenced in a study of blood T cells in healthy people across ages. With a J-beta primer mix and a sample-barcoded 5' primer, a second PCR ran about 7 to 12 cycles. Each CDR3 protein gets one entry after TCRdb re-called the 5' RACE reads with MiXCR. The data show 1,500,000 or so distinct CDR3 sequences, approximately 59% seen once. Material for sequencing was blood. Receptor source: a young man in good health.

This clonotype has a handful of counts. The gene calls are TRBV7-2 and TRBJ2-7, with D possibly being TRBD2 (6 bases). The CDR3 is made up of 17 amino acids. Germline loops: CDR1 SGHTA, CDR2 FQGNSA. V lost 2 bases and J lost 2, with 19 bases in between. This chain's CDR3 is CASSLRSAGFIPYEQYF. DNA of the CDR3: TGTGCCAGCAGCTTACGCTCAGCGGGCTTTATTCCCTACGAGCAGTACTTC.

This clonotype was seen only a few times. This chain links TRBV6-6 with TRBJ2-6; TRBD2 is a possible D gene (6 bases). The CDR3 spans 14 residues. V was clipped by 8 bases and J by 2 bases, with 10 bases between them. CDR1 is MNHNY and CDR2 is SVGAGI in the germline V gene (reference sequence). DNA of the CDR3: TGTGCCAGCTTGGAGGGTACTGGGGCCAACGTCCTGACTTTC. This sequence encodes CASLEGTGANVLTF.

The rearrangement joins TRBV29-1 to TRBJ2-1; 7 bases agree with TRBD1. Trimming removed 4 bases from V and 5 bases from J; junction bases left unmatched: 8. Germline V gene data show CDR1 as SQVTM and CDR2 as ANQGSEA. CDR3 size: 14 residues. CDR3 amino acids: CSVVRGQGDNEQFF. DNA for the CDR3: TGCAGCGTTGTACGGGGTCAGGGGGACAATGAGCAGTTCTTC.

The rearrangement links TRBV4-1 to TRBJ1-6; TRBD1 matches at 8 bases. The ends lost 1 base at V and 9 bases at J; junction bases unmatched: 5. The CDR3 sequence is 15 residues long. Germline CDR1 MGHRA, CDR2 YSYEKL. The CDR3, as DNA: TGCGCCAGCAGCCAAGGGACAGGGTTGGGTTCACCCCTCCACTTT. Its translation: CASSQGTGLGSPLHF.

This sequence joins TRBV4-1 and TRBJ2-2, with TRBD2 matching over 9 bases. Germline lookup yields CDR1 MGHRA and CDR2 YSYEKL. V shed 2 bases, J shed 3 bases, and the junction held 1 base outside the gene matches. CDR3 length equals 15 residues. DNA of the CDR3: TGCGCCAGCAGCCAACTAGCGGGGTACACCGGGGAGCTGTTTTTT. Protein sequence: CASSQLAGYTGELFF.

CDR3: CASSLFPWDGYTF. CDR3 in DNA: TGTGCCAGCAGTTTATTTCCCTGGGATGGCTACACCTTC. This chain links TRBV27 with TRBJ1-2; D not resolved. V lost 1 base and J lost 6, with 9 bases in between. The CDR3 totals 13 residues. The germline gives CDR1 MNHEY, CDR2 SMNVEV (reference sequence).

The chain links TRBV6-5 to TRBJ2-1, with D possibly TRBD2 on 5 matching bases. Germline V lookup: CDR1 MNHEY, CDR2 SVGAGI. CDR3 length equals 14 residues. V lost 5 bases, J lost 9 bases, and 17 bases lay in between. This chain's CDR3 is CASSPKISAGEQFF. In DNA, the CDR3 is TGTGCCAGCAGTCCCAAAATTTCGGCGGGTGAGCAGTTCTTC.

The chain recombines TRBV5-6 with TRBJ1-2; D might be TRBD1 (5 bases). Trimming took 4 bases from V and 6 from J, leaving 19 bases between them. Germline V lookup: CDR1 SGHDT, CDR2 YYEEEE. The CDR3 totals 15 residues. The CDR3 here is CASSQIDRIEDGYTF. Written as DNA, the CDR3 is TGTGCCAGCAGCCAAATCGACAGAATAGAGGATGGCTACACCTTC.

This chain links TRBV7-9 with TRBJ2-7; D remains unclear. In germline, CDR1 is SEHNR, CDR2 FQNEAQ (reference sequence). Trimming left V 0 bases short and J 0 bases short, with 12 bases between. The CDR3 length is 16 residues. CDR3 amino acids: CASSLADLVHSYEQYF. For the CDR3, the DNA is TGTGCCAGCAGCTTAGCAGACTTGGTTCACTCCTACGAGCAGTACTTC. Full variable domain (outside the CDR3, taken from reference TRBV7-9 and TRBJ2-7): DTGVSQNPRHKITKRGQNVTFRCDPISEHNRLYWYRQTLGQGPEFLTYFQNEAQLEKSRLLSDRFSAERPKGSFSTLEIQRTEQGDSAMYLCASSLADLVHSYEQYFGPGTRLTVT.

This chain joins TRBV4-3 and TRBJ1-2; D gene unclear. The V end was cut by 0 bases, the J end by 3 bases, with 14 bases between. Germline-derived CDR1 and CDR2 are LGHNA and YSLEER. This CDR3 comprises 16 residues. In nucleotides, the CDR3 is TGCGCCAGCAGCCAAGATCGGGCGGGAGCCCACTATGGCTACACCTTC. Encoded protein: CASSQDRAGAHYGYTF.

The chain recombines TRBV7-7 with TRBJ2-7, with 7 bases fitting TRBD2. Germline CDR1 reads SSHAT; CDR2 reads FNYEAQ (reference sequence). The CDR3 sequence is 13 residues long. The V gene end was trimmed by 5 bases and the J gene end by 10 bases; junction bases not matched to a gene: 11. The CDR3 DNA sequence: TGTGCCAGCAGCAATGATTGGGGGGGGACTCAGTACTTC. It codes for CASSNDWGGTQYF.

V is TRBV27 and J is TRBJ2-7; 8 bases align to TRBD1. CDR1 is MNHEY, CDR2 SMNVEV, per germline (reference sequence). The CDR3 loop spans 13 amino acids. Trimming removed 6 bases from V and 4 bases from J; junction bases left unmatched: 5. As DNA, the CDR3 is TGTGCCAGCAGGGGACAGGAGAGTTACGAGCAGTACTTC. It is translated as CASRGQESYEQYF.

The genes are TRBV27 and TRBJ2-1; D is undetermined. V lost 7 bases, J lost 0 bases, and 13 bases lay in between. CDR3 length equals 15 residues. Germline loops: CDR1 MNHEY, CDR2 SMNVEV (reference sequence). Written as DNA, the CDR3 is TGTGCCAGCACCCCTAATCCCGGCTCCTACAATGAGCAGTTCTTC. Encoded protein: CASTPNPGSYNEQFF.

The chain employs TRBV20-1 and TRBJ2-1; D is uncertain. V dropped 3 bases and J dropped 5 bases, with 17 bases sitting between them. Germline assignment: CDR1 DFQATT and CDR2 SNEGSKA (reference sequence). This CDR3 has 15 residues. In nucleotides, the CDR3 is TGCAGTGCTAGGAACAACCGGGTGGTGGACAATGAGCAGTTCTTC. The encoded protein is CSARNNRVVDNEQFF.

The chain uses TRBV7-2 and TRBJ2-3; 9 bases are shared with TRBD1. J gave up 9 bases and V 0 bases, and 4 bases lay outside the gene matches. This CDR3 region has 14 residues. In germline, CDR1 is SGHTA, CDR2 FQGNSA. CDR3: CASSLAGQGVTQYF. In DNA form, the CDR3 reads TGTGCCAGCAGCTTAGCGGGACAGGGAGTCACGCAGTATTTT.

This rearrangement joins TRBV9 to TRBJ2-1; possibly TRBD2 for D (5 bases). Per germline, CDR1 SGDLS and CDR2 YYNGEE. Trimming took 2 bases from V and 4 from J, leaving 13 bases between them. This CDR3 is 15 amino acids long. The DNA for the CDR3 is TGTGCCAGCAGCGTGGGGAACGGACTGTACAATGAGCAGTTCTTC. Translating gives CASSVGNGLYNEQFF.

The rearrangement uses TRBV4-1 and TRBJ1-5; D unclear. This CDR3 comprises 15 residues. Trimming left V 1 base short and J 0 bases short, with 7 bases between. Per germline, CDR1 MGHRA and CDR2 YSYEKL. DNA for the CDR3: TGCGCCAGCAGCCAAGTTGGCAGTAGCAATCAGCCCCAGCATTTT. Translated, it gives CASSQVGSSNQPQHF.

The gene calls are TRBV10-3 and TRBJ1-1; 7 bases line up with TRBD1. Trimming took 7 bases from V and 7 from J; bases not matched to a gene: 18. The CDR3 is 16 residues long. The germline CDR1 and CDR2 sequences are ENHRY and SYGVKD. Here the CDR3 reads CAITDRRTGTVNEAFF. CDR3 coding DNA: TGTGCCATCACCGATCGACGGACCGGGACAGTCAATGAAGCTTTCTTT.

J is TRBJ2-5 and V is TRBV20-1, with a weak D call TRBD2 (6 bases). The DNA end is more similar to TRBJ2-1, so the J call may be wrong. CDR1 DFQATT and CDR2 SNEGSKA come from the germline V gene (reference sequence). The CDR3 runs 13 residues. This CDR3 is CSANQAGKETQFF. The CDR3 DNA reads TGCAGTGCTAATCAGGCGGGAAAAGAGACCCAGTTCTTC.

The J gene is TRBJ2-1, the V gene TRBV4-2; TRBD2 is a possible D gene (7 bases). CDR3 length: 17 amino acids. Germline CDR1 is LGHNA and CDR2 is YNFKEQ. V lost 1 base and J lost 2, with 15 bases in between. The CDR3 DNA follows: TGTGCCAGCAGCCAAGTTAGGGGGGGCACCACCTACAATGAGCAGTTCTTC. It yields the protein CASSQVRGGTTYNEQFF.

This clonotype appeared a few times. The chain links TRBV25-1 to TRBJ2-1; TRBD1 aligns across 7 bases. V dropped 3 bases and J dropped 2; count of bases not matched to a gene: 28. The length of the CDR3 is 23 residues. CDR1 and CDR2 from the germline V gene are MGHDK and SYGVNS. The CDR3 reads CASSDSFPALTSPGQLPYNEQFF. Written as DNA, the CDR3 is TGTGCCAGCAGTGACTCCTTTCCTGCTCTAACCTCACCGGGACAGCTTCCCTACAATGAGCAGTTCTTC.

V usage is TRBV3-1 and J usage is TRBJ2-5; 9 bases map to TRBD2. Germline V lookup: CDR1 LGHDT, CDR2 YNNKEL (reference sequence). The V and J ends lost 6 bases and 13 bases, in that order; junction bases with no gene match: 6. The CDR3 covers 11 residues. The CDR3 loop reads CASRKREEMYF. DNA for the CDR3: TGTGCCAGCAGAAAGCGGGAGGAGATGTACTTC.

This clonotype was detected once. The V gene is TRBV29-1, the J gene TRBJ2-3, with TRBD2 identical over 12 bases. CDR3 length: 14 amino acids. V trimming: 5 bases; J trimming: 5 bases; junction bases outside the gene matches: 5. CDR1 SQVTM and CDR2 ANQGSEA come from the germline V gene. CDR3 nucleotides: TGCAGCGTTACTCTAGCGGGAGGGGGAGATACGCAGTATTTT. Translated: CSVTLAGGGDTQYF.

The chain carries TRBV12-3 or TRBV12-4 and TRBJ2-7, with D perhaps matching TRBD1 or TRBD2 (5 bases each). V lost 10 bases and J lost 0, with 10 bases in between. The CDR3 totals 12 residues. The CDR3 sequence is CATGTYSYEQYF. The DNA of the CDR3 is TGTGCCACCGGGACCTACTCCTACGAGCAGTACTTC.

The rearrangement uses TRBV19 and TRBJ2-7; no clear D gene. Per the germline V gene, CDR1 is LNHDA and CDR2 is SQIVND (reference sequence). V gave up 5 bases and J gave up 2 bases, with 10 bases separating them. The CDR3 has 13 amino acids. The DNA for the CDR3 is TGTGCCAGTAGTGGGTCGGGCCCCTACGAGCAGTACTTC. Encoded protein: CASSGSGPYEQYF. Full variable domain (outside the CDR3, taken from reference TRBV19 and TRBJ2-7): DGGITQSPKYLFRKEGQNVTLSCEQNLNHDAMYWYRQDPGQGLRLIYYSQIVNDFQKGDIAEGYSVSREKKESFPLTVTSAQKNPTAFYLCASSGSGPYEQYFGPGTRLTVT.

This chain joins TRBV7-2 and TRBJ2-7, with TRBD1 identical over 7 bases. V was clipped by 8 bases and J by 1 base; unmatched bases: 5. The CDR3 spans 13 residues. Germline CDR1 is SGHTA and CDR2 is FQGNSA. CDR3 protein: CASGQAWSYEQYF. CDR3 DNA: TGTGCCAGCGGACAGGCTTGGTCCTACGAGCAGTACTTC.

This clonotype has more than one count but fewer than ten. The gene calls are TRBV13 and TRBJ1-1; D remains ambiguous. Between the trimmed V and J ends, which lost 2 bases and 4 bases, there was a span of 8 bases. The germline CDR1 and CDR2 sequences are PRHDT and FYEKMQ (reference sequence). This CDR3 region has 13 residues. The CDR3 DNA reads TGTGCCAGCAGCTTACGGTGGGCCACTGAAGCTTTCTTT. Amino acids: CASSLRWATEAFF. The full variable domain, with the rest looked up from reference TRBV13 and TRBJ1-1, is AAGVIQSPRHLIKEKRETATLKCYPIPRHDTVYWYQQGPGQDPQFLISFYEKMQSDKGSIPDRFSAQQFSDYHSELNMSSLELGDSALYFCASSLRWATEAFFGQGTRLTVV.

The chain is built from TRBV25-1 and TRBJ2-4; the match to TRBD2 covers 11 bases. Germline values: CDR1 MGHDK, CDR2 SYGVNS. Unmatched junction bases numbered 12, after V lost 5 bases and J lost 6 bases. There are 17 residues in the CDR3. CDR3 amino acids: CASSPRIIAGGANIQYF. DNA of the CDR3: TGTGCCAGCAGTCCGAGGATAATAGCGGGAGGGGCAAACATTCAGTACTTC.